The 8 T cell receptor beta chains in this list originate from one sample, sequenced in a study of blood T cell repertoires in COVID-19. TCRdb's copy holds only in-frame clones and misses some; the assay was immunoSEQ multiplex PCR. The table shows approximately 100,000 clones, with 70% to 90% occurring only once. Sample: peripheral blood. These receptors all come from a human donor in a cohort sampled during active COVID-19.

This chain links TRBV6-1 with TRBJ1-1, with D possibly being TRBD1 (6 bases). Deletions cut 3 bases from V and 0 bases from J, with 11 bases between. The CDR3 has 15 amino acids. Germline V gene data show CDR1 as MNHNS and CDR2 as SASEGT. CDR3 amino acids: CASSESRDMNTEAFF. The CDR3 DNA reads TGTGCCAGCAGTGAGTCCCGGGACATGAACACTGAAGCTTTCTTT.

The chain links TRBV28 to TRBJ2-7; 10 bases align to TRBD2. Germline V gene lookup returns CDR1 MDHEN and CDR2 SYDVKM. After removal of 6 bases from V and 4 bases from J, the junction contained 6 bases not matched to a gene. This CDR3 is 14 amino acids long. The chain's CDR3 is CASRDSGRKYEQYF. The CDR3 DNA is TGTGCCAGCAGGGATAGCGGGAGGAAATACGAGCAGTACTTC.

This clone was seen only a few times. The chain carries TRBV6-2 or TRBV6-3 and TRBJ2-7, with 7 bases identical to TRBD1. This CDR3 contains 16 residues. Germline CDR1 and CDR2: MNHEY and SVGEGT. V shed 4 bases, J shed 3 bases, and the junction held 12 bases outside the gene matches. The CDR3 spells CASSWQGVKKNYEQYF. The CDR3 coding sequence is TGTGCCAGCAGTTGGCAGGGGGTCAAAAAGAACTACGAGCAGTACTTC.

The chain links TRBV9 to TRBJ2-1; D is undetermined. The germline gives CDR1 SGDLS, CDR2 YYNGEE. The CDR3 loop spans 12 amino acids. Deletions cut 4 bases from V and 10 bases from J, with 12 bases between. This chain's CDR3 is CASSSKSWEQFF. The CDR3 DNA sequence: TGTGCCAGCAGCTCAAAGAGTTGGGAGCAGTTCTTC.

The chain has TRBV5-5 and TRBJ1-1; unclear D gene. This CDR3 comprises 14 residues. Germline V gene lookup returns CDR1 SGHKS and CDR2 YYEKEE (reference sequence). V was clipped by 4 bases and J by 1 base, with 11 bases between them. CDR3 residues: CASSAGSANTEAFF. The CDR3 DNA sequence: TGTGCCAGCAGCGCAGGTAGTGCGAACACTGAAGCTTTCTTT.

V and J are TRBV5-6 and TRBJ2-7; 8 nucleotides agree with TRBD1. The CDR3 loop spans 16 amino acids. The junction had 7 bases not matched to a gene; V was cut back by 0 bases and J by 2 bases. The germline CDR1 and CDR2 sequences are SGHDT and YYEEEE. CDR3 sequence (DNA): TGTGCCAGCAGCTTGGGCGGACAGGGTCGGACCTACGAGCAGTACTTC. Amino acids: CASSLGGQGRTYEQYF.

The chain is built from TRBV25-1 and TRBJ2-7, with 8 nucleotides matching TRBD1. CDR1 is MGHDK and CDR2 is SYGVNS in the germline V gene. The CDR3 has 13 residues. V lost 5 bases to trimming and J lost 0 bases; unmatched junction nucleotides: 0. As DNA, the CDR3 is TGTGCCAGCAGTACAGGGGGCTCCTACGAGCAGTACTTC. Translated: CASSTGGSYEQYF.

This chain joins TRBV6-5 and TRBJ1-2, with a possible D match to TRBD1 (6 bases). Trimming took 6 bases from V and 9 from J, leaving 23 bases between them. CDR1 is MNHEY, CDR2 SVGAGI, per germline. CDR3 length equals 15 residues. In DNA form, the CDR3 reads TGTGCCAGCAGCCATCGCGCGACAGGCGACTTGCGCTACACCTTC. Translation: CASSHRATGDLRYTF.